This TCR beta chain was documented in a study of blood T cell repertoires in COVID-19. Whole-study context: The study drew acute and convalescent COVID-19 samples from the United States, Italy and Spain. PBMCs, B-cell-depleted T cells, or T cells provided the cDNA or gDNA that made up the material.

In the original workflow: Cell counts per sample came from amplifying reference gene primers. Libraries were prepared by immunoSEQ multiplex PCR; TCRdb keeps only in-frame clonotypes and omits some of them. That table supplies the V and J calls and clone size; D and trimming were determined from the DNA. Among roughly 250,000 clones listed, 70% to 85% were seen once. Germline CDR1 and CDR2: SEHNR and FQNEAQ (reference sequence). The V segment lost 4 bases and the J segment 1 base; nucleotides outside the gene matches: 10. The length of the CDR3 is 17 residues. The sequence was collected from a woman between 35 and 50 years old with active or convalescent COVID-19. The V call is TRBV7-9, the J call TRBJ1-3; 7 bases align to TRBD1. Sequencing was carried out using peripheral blood. CDR3 in amino acids: CASSSLSGQASGNTIYF. The DNA of the CDR3 is TGTGCCAGCAGCTCATTATCAGGACAGGCGTCTGGAAACACCATATATTTT.